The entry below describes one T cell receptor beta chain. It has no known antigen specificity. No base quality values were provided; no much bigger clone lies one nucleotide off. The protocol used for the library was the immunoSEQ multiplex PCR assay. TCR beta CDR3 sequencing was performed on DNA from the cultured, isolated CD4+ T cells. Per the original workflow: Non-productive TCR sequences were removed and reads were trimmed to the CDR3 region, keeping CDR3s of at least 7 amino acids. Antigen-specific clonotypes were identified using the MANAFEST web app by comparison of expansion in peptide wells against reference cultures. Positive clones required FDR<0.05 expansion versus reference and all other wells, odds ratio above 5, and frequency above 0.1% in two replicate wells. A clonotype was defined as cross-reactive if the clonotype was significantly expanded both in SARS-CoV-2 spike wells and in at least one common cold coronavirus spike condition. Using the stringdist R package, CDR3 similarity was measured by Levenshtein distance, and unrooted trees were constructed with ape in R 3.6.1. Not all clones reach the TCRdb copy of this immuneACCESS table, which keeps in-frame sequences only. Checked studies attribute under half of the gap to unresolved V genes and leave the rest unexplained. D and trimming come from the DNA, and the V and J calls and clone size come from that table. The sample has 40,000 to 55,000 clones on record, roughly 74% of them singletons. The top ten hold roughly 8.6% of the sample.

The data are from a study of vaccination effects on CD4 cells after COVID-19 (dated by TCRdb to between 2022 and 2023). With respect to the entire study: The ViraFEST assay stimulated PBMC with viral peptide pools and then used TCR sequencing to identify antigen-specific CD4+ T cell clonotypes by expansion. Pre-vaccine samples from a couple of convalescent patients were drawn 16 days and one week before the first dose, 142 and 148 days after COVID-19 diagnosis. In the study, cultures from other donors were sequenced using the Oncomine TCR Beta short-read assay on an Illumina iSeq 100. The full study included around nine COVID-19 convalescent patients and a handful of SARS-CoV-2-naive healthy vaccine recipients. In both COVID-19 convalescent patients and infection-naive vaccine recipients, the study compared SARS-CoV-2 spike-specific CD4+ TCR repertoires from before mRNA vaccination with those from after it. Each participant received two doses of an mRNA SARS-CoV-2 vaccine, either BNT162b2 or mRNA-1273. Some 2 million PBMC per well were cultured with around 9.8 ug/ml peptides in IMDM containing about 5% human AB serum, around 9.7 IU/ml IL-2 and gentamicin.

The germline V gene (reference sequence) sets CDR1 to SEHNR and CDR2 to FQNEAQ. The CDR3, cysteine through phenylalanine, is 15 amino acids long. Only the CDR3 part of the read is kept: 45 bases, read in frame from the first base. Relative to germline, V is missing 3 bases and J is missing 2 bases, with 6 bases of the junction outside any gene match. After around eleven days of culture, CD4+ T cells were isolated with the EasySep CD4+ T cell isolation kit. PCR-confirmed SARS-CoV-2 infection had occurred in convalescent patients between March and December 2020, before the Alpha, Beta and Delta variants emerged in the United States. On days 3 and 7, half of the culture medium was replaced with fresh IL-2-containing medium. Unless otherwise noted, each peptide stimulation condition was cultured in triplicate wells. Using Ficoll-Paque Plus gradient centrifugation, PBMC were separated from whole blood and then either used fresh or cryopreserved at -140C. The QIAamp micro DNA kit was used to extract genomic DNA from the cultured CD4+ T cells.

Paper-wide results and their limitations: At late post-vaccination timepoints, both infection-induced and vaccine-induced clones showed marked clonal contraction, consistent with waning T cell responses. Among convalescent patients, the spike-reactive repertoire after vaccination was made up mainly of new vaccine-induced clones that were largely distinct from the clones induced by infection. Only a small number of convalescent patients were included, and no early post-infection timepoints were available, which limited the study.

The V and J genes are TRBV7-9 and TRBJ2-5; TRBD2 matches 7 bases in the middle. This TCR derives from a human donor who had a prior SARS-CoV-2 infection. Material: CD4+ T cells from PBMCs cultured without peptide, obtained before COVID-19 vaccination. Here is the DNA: TGTGCCAGCAGCTTTGGGACTATTGGACAAGAGACCCAGTACTTC. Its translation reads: CASSFGTIGQETQYF.